This TCR beta chain was captured by sequencing in a study of T cells in Graves' hyperthyroidism and ophthalmopathy. Background on the study: Before any treatment, at initial diagnosis, peripheral blood was collected.

Germline V gene data show CDR1 as MNHEY and CDR2 as SMNVEV (reference sequence). The CDR3 loop spans 12 amino acids. The ends were cut back, 8 bases at V and 2 bases at J, with 10 bases in the middle. Sampled blood dates from first hyperthyroidism diagnosis, and it precedes any ophthalmopathy symptoms. From roughly 9.2 ml of fresh peripheral blood, PBMCs were isolated. Amplification of TCR beta CDR3 regions used RNA as the template. The study used the HTBI primer set for a first-round RT-PCR of the TCR CDR3. TCRdb passed the multiplex PCR reads through MiXCR, listing each CDR3 protein once. The table has fewer than 350,000 distinct CDR3 sequences, 15% seen once.

The sequence came from a woman between 45 and 65 years old with Graves' hyperthyroidism that later progressed to Graves' ophthalmopathy. The source material was blood. This rearrangement joins TRBV27 to TRBJ2-7; the D call may be TRBD1 or TRBD2 (5 bases each). The CDR3 region has the DNA TGTGCCAGCCTGGGGGTGACCTACGAGCAGTACTTC. The encoded protein is CASLGVTYEQYF.